This record concerns one T cell receptor (beta chain) sequence. What it binds is not known. The assay was immunoSEQ multiplex PCR, and TCRdb's table has in-frame clones only and misses some. The profile covers 90,000 to 100,000 clones, with roughly 86% appearing a single time and approximately 4% taken by the ten largest. Collection occurred without any documented infections or immune events in donors. This sample is drawn from a study of identifying expanded T cells in peripheral blood. Broader study findings: Roughly 1.2 clones differed between technical replicates, versus around 15 and 19 over time. Variance in clone template counts between roughly two-week samples significantly increased with total template count across all healthy donors.

Germline CDR1 is SEHNR and CDR2 is FQNEAQ (reference sequence). CDR3 length equals 12 residues. Trimming pared 5 bases from V and 8 bases from J, leaving 9 bases between. The receptor was isolated from a person aged 18-70 years in good health. The chain recombines TRBV7-9 with TRBJ2-2; no definite D call. The sequenced sample consisted of blood. The CDR3 loop reads CASSTSTGELFF. Here the CDR3 DNA reads TGTGCCAGCAGCACCTCGACAGGGGAGCTGTTTTTT.